Below, 2 T cell receptor beta chains from the same sample are listed, as sequenced in a study of blood T cell repertoires in COVID-19 (dated by TCRdb to about 2020). The library was built by means of the immunoSEQ multiplex PCR assay. Here the immuneACCESS table is served through TCRdb, limited to in-frame sequences with V and J called. Missing clones are a known gap in these copies; in checked studies unresolved V genes cover under half, and the rest lacks a known reason. This sample comprises 160,000 or so clones, approximately 86% of them detected only once. The top ten clonotypes cover 3.5% to 4% of the sample. The specimen sequenced was peripheral blood. These receptors all stem from a woman aged 55-70 years who had recovered from COVID-19.

V usage is TRBV27 and J usage is TRBJ1-2; tentatively, D is TRBD1 (5 bases). Trimming left V 5 bases short and J 4 bases short, with 17 bases between. The CDR3 contains 15 residues. Germline CDR1 is MNHEY and CDR2 is SMNVEV (reference sequence). The CDR3, as DNA: TGTGCCAGCAGTCGGGAACCGGGACTAGCCTATGGCTACACCTTC. Residues: CASSREPGLAYGYTF.

This chain joins TRBV7-9 and TRBJ1-2; TRBD1 aligns across 7 bases. The germline CDR1 and CDR2 sequences are SEHNR and FQNEAQ (reference sequence). V lost 4 bases to trimming and J lost 0 bases; unmatched junction nucleotides: 5. The CDR3 covers 15 residues. The CDR3 reads CASSSSDRANYGYTF. The CDR3, as DNA: TGTGCCAGCAGCTCCAGCGACAGGGCTAACTATGGCTACACCTTC.